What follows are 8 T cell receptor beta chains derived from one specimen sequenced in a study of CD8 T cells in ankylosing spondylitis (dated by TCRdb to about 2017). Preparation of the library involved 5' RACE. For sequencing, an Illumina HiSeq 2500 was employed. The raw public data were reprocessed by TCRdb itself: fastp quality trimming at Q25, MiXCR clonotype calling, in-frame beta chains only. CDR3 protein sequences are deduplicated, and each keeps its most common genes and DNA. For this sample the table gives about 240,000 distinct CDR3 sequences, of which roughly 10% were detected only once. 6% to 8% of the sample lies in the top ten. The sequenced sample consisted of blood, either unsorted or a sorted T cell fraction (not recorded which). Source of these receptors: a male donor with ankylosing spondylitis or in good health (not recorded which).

The CDR3 region has the DNA TGTGCCAGCAGCGGGGGCCGCCTCTCAGACGAGCAGTACTTC. It is translated as CASSGGRLSDEQYF. The genes are TRBV5-5 and TRBJ2-7, with D maybe TRBD1 (6 bases). From germline, CDR1 is SGHKS and CDR2 YYEKEE (reference sequence). This CDR3 comprises 14 residues. With 4 bases removed from V and 5 bases from J, the gap between germline ends came to 16 bases.

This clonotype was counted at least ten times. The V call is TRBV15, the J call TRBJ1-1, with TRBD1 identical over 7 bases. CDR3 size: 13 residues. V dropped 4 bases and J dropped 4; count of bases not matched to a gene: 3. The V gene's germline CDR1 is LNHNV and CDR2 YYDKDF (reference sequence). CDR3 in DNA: TGTGCCACCAGCATCCGACAGGGCACTGAAGCTTTCTTT. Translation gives CATSIRQGTEAFF.

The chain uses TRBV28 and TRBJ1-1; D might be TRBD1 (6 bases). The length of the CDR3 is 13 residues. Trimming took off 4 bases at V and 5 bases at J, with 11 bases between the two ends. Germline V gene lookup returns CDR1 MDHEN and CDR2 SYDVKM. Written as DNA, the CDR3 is TGTGCCAGCAGTTCACCAGGGGATACTGAAGCTTTCTTT. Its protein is CASSSPGDTEAFF.

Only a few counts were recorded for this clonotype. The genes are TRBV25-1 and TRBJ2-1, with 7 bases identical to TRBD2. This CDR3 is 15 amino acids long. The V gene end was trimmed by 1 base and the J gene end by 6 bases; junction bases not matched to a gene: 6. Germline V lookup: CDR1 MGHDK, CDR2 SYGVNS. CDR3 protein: CASSESGGRRNEQFF. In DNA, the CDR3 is TGTGCCAGCAGTGAATCGGGCGGGAGACGCAATGAGCAGTTCTTC.

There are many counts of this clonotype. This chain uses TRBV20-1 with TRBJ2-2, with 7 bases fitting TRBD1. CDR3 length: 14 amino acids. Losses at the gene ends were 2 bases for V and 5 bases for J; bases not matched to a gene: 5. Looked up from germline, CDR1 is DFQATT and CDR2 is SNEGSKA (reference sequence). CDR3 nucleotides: TGCAGTGCTAGAAGGGACAGTGGAACCGGGGAGCTGTTTTTT. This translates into CSARRDSGTGELFF.

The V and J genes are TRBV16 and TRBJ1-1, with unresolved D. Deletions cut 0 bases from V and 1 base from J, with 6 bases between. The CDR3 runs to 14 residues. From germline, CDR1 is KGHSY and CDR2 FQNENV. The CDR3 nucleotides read TGTGCCAGCAGCCAATCCGGTGGGAACACTGAAGCTTTCTTT. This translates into CASSQSGGNTEAFF.

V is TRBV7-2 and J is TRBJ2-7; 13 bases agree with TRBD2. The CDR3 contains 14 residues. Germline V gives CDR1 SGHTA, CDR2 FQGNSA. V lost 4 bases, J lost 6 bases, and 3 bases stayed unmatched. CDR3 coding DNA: TGTGCCAGCAGCTCCGGACTAGCGGGAGTCGAGCAGTACTTC. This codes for CASSSGLAGVEQYF. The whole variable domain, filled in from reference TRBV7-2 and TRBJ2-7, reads GAGVSQSPSNKVTEKGKDVELRCDPISGHTALYWYRQSLGQGLEFLIYFQGNSAPDKSGLPSDRFSAERTGGSVSTLTIQRTQQEDSAVYLCASSSGLAGVEQYFGPGTRLTVT.

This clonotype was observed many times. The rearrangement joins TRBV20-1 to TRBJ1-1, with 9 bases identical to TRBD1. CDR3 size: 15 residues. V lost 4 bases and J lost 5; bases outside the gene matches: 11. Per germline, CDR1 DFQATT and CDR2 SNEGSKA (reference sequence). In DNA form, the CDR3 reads TGCAGTGCTAAGGACAGGGGAGGTGGGAGGACTGAAGCTTTCTTT. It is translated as CSAKDRGGGRTEAFF.